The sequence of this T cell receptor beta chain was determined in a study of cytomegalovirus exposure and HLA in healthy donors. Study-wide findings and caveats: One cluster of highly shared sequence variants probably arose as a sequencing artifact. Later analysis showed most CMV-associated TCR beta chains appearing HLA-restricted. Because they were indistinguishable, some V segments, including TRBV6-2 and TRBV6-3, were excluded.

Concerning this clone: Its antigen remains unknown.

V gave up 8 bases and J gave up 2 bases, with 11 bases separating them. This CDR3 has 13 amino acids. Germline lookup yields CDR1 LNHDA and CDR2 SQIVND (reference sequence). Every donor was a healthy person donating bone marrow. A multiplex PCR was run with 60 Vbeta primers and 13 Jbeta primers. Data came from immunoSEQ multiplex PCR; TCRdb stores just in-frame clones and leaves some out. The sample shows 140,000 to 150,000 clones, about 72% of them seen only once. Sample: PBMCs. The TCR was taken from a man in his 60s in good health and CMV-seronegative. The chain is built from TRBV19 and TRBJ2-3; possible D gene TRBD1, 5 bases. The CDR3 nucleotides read TGTGCCAGTGCCTCAGGGAACACAGATACGCAGTATTTT. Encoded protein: CASASGNTDTQYF.